What follows are 23 T cell receptor beta chains derived from one specimen sequenced in a study of T-cell memory formation after mild COVID-19. TCRdb recomputed calls from the 5' RACE reads with MiXCR, one row per CDR3 protein. The sample yields over 300,000 distinct CDR3 sequences, 20% to 25% seen once. The sequencing sample was made of PBMCs or a T cell subset sorted from them (not recorded which). These receptor sequences come from a man younger than 35 who had mild COVID-19 (a few samples of this study predate the infection). Cell type and time point are not known.

The V call is TRBV30, the J call TRBJ2-5; D not resolved. In germline, CDR1 is GTSNPN, CDR2 SVGIG (reference sequence). Trimming took 1 base from V and 0 from J, leaving 3 bases between them. The CDR3 runs to 12 residues. The CDR3 spells CAWSGDQETQYF. The CDR3 DNA reads as TGTGCCTGGAGTGGGGACCAAGAGACCCAGTACTTC.

The genes are TRBV10-3 and TRBJ2-1, with 10 bases aligning to TRBD1. Per the germline V gene, CDR1 is ENHRY and CDR2 is SYGVKD. The CDR3 loop spans 13 amino acids. The trim removed 10 bases at V and 10 bases at J, leaving 10 bases unmatched. CDR3 sequence (DNA): TGTGCCACCGCCGGGACAGGGGACGGGGAGCAGTTCTTC. It codes for CATAGTGDGEQFF.

The V gene is TRBV20-1, the J gene TRBJ2-5, with TRBD2 identical over 9 bases. This CDR3 has 15 residues. V was pared by 4 bases and J by 4 bases, with 10 bases of the junction left unmatched. In germline, CDR1 is DFQATT, CDR2 SNEGSKA (reference sequence). The CDR3: CSAKDGGRAGETQYF. The CDR3 DNA reads as TGCAGTGCTAAGGATGGCGGGAGGGCCGGAGAGACCCAGTACTTC.

Notes on this clonotype: An end of the junction differs from the germline gene, which may be a read error. This sequence joins TRBV29-1 and TRBJ1-6; no clear D. Germline lookup yields CDR1 SQVTM and CDR2 ANQGSEA. This CDR3 comprises 12 residues. The CDR3 loop reads CSVGEDNSHLHF. In DNA form, the CDR3 reads TGCAGCGTTGGAGAAGACAATTCACACCTCCACTTT. Filled out from reference TRBV29-1 and TRBJ1-6, the complete variable domain reads SAVISQKPSRDICQRGTSLTIQCQVDSQVTMMFWYRQQPGQSLTLIATANQGSEATYESGFVIDKFPISRPNLTFSTLTVSNMSPEDSSIYLCSVGEDNSHLHFGNGTRLTVT.

The chain combines TRBV6-6 with TRBJ2-7; perhaps TRBD2 as D (6 bases). Germline V gene lookup returns CDR1 MNHNY and CDR2 SVGAGI (reference sequence). The CDR3 totals 14 residues. The V gene lost 5 bases and the J gene lost 3 bases, with 14 bases spanning the gap. The CDR3 reads CASSRGVTNYEQYV. The CDR3 region has the DNA TGTGCCAGCAGTCGCGGGGTGACCAACTACGAGCAGTACGTC.

The V call is TRBV5-1, the J call TRBJ2-7; 8 positions match TRBD1. The trim removed 0 bases at V and 6 bases at J, leaving 5 bases unmatched. Germline CDR1 SGHRS, CDR2 YFSETQ. This CDR3 contains 14 residues. CDR3 amino acids: CASSLAGQGGEQYV. DNA of the CDR3: TGCGCCAGCAGCTTGGCAGGACAGGGAGGCGAGCAGTACGTC.

This clonotype was observed many times. The chain uses TRBV6-5 and TRBJ1-6; TRBD1 aligns across 8 bases. The germline V gene encodes CDR1 MNHEY and CDR2 SVGAGI. The CDR3 is 14 amino acids. V was clipped by 2 bases and J by 10 bases; unmatched bases: 4. CDR3 nucleotides: TGTGCCAGCAGTTACGCACAGGGGGTCTCACCCCTCCACTTT. Its translation: CASSYAQGVSPLHF.

The chain's CDR3 is CASSLAGDVGEKLFF. Here the CDR3 DNA reads TGCGCCAGCAGCTTGGCTGGCGACGTCGGGGAAAAACTGTTTTTT. V gene TRBV5-1 combines with J gene TRBJ1-4; D is unclear. CDR1 and CDR2 (germline): SGHRS, YFSETQ. The V gene lost 0 bases and the J gene lost 8 bases, with 14 bases spanning the gap. The CDR3 has 15 residues.

The gene calls are TRBV6-4 and TRBJ2-7; D is perhaps TRBD1 or TRBD2 (5 bases each). With 5 bases removed from V and 4 bases from J, the gap between germline ends came to 12 bases. Germline assignment: CDR1 MRHNA and CDR2 SNTAGT. The CDR3 runs 13 residues. The CDR3 nucleotides are TGTGCCAGCAGTCGGGGACCGTTATACGAGCAGTACTTC. It translates to CASSRGPLYEQYF.

The rearrangement links TRBV4-3 to TRBJ1-2; D remains ambiguous. Trimming took 0 bases from V and 4 from J, leaving 9 bases between them. The CDR3 covers 14 residues. Per the germline V gene, CDR1 is LGHNA and CDR2 is YSLEER. In DNA, the CDR3 is TGCGCCAGCAGCCAAGAGACATGGGCCTATGGCTACACCTTC. Encoded protein: CASSQETWAYGYTF.

The V call is TRBV5-5, the J call TRBJ2-2, with D tentatively TRBD2 (5 bases). The germline CDR1 and CDR2 sequences are SGHKS and YYEKEE (reference sequence). The V end was cut by 1 base, the J end by 5 bases, with 12 bases between. This CDR3 has 15 amino acids. The CDR3 DNA follows: TGTGCCAGCAGCTTGAGTGAGGGTATAACCGGGGAGCTGTTTTTT. Amino acids: CASSLSEGITGELFF.

The chain recombines TRBV6-5 with TRBJ2-3; D is unresolved. The CDR3 is 14 residues long. CDR1 is MNHEY and CDR2 is SVGAGI in the germline V gene. Trimming removed 9 bases from V and 0 bases from J, with 13 bases in between. CDR3 DNA sequence: TGTGCCAGTCATAGGTCAGTTAGCACAGATACGCAGTATTTT. Amino acids: CASHRSVSTDTQYF.

The chain carries TRBV5-1 and TRBJ2-1; D is undetermined. V was trimmed by 0 bases and J by 5 bases, leaving 6 bases between them. Germline V gene lookup returns CDR1 SGHRS and CDR2 YFSETQ. The length of the CDR3 is 13 residues. The CDR3 loop reads CASSLEGNNEQFF. CDR3 sequence (DNA): TGCGCCAGCAGCTTGGAAGGAAACAATGAGCAGTTCTTC.

Only a few counts were recorded for this clonotype. V usage is TRBV7-3 and J usage is TRBJ2-3; D ambiguous. V was trimmed by 3 bases and J by 2 bases, leaving 6 bases between them. CDR1 is SGHTA and CDR2 is FQGTGA in the germline V gene. The CDR3 extends over 13 amino acids. CDR3 in DNA: TGTGCCAGCAGCTTTCGTCCCACAGATACGCAGTATTTT. It yields the protein CASSFRPTDTQYF. Full variable domain (outside the CDR3, taken from reference TRBV7-3 and TRBJ2-3): GAGVSQTPSNKVTEKGKYVELRCDPISGHTALYWYRQSLGQGPEFLIYFQGTGAADDSGLPNDRFFAVRPEGSVSTLKIQRTERGDSAVYLCASSFRPTDTQYFGPGTRLTVL.

V is TRBV5-5 and J is TRBJ2-1; D call uncertain. In germline, CDR1 is SGHKS, CDR2 YYEKEE (reference sequence). The CDR3 contains 15 residues. Trimming pared 2 bases from V and 7 bases from J, leaving 16 bases between. CDR3 region: CASSFGGDSRNEQFF. CDR3 in DNA: TGTGCCAGCAGCTTTGGCGGCGATTCGAGGAATGAGCAGTTCTTC. Combining the CDR3 with reference TRBV5-5 and TRBJ2-1 gives the whole variable domain DAGVTQSPTHLIKTRGQQVTLRCSPISGHKSVSWYQQVLGQGPQFIFQYYEKEERGRGNFPDRFSARQFPNYSSELNVNALLLGDSALYLCASSFGGDSRNEQFFGPGTRLTVL.

Only a few counts were recorded for this clonotype. The chain recombines TRBV27 with TRBJ2-7, with 7 bases aligning to TRBD2. V lost 3 bases to trimming and J lost 6 bases; unmatched junction nucleotides: 2. The germline V gene has CDR1 MNHEY and CDR2 SMNVEV (reference sequence). The CDR3 length is 12 residues. CDR3 bases: TGTGCCAGCAGTTTGACGGGGGGCGAGCAGTACTTC. Translated, it gives CASSLTGGEQYF.

The rearrangement uses TRBV4-1 and TRBJ2-1; 8 nucleotides match TRBD2. Germline V CDR1 and CDR2: MGHRA, YSYEKL. V dropped 1 base and J dropped 9; count of bases not matched to a gene: 8. The CDR3 extends over 15 amino acids. The CDR3 DNA reads as TGCGCCAGCAGCCAAGCGGGGGGGCGGAGGTTTGAGCAGTTCTTC. Its protein product is CASSQAGGRRFEQFF.

This clonotype has just a few counts. The chain joins TRBV7-7 to TRBJ2-1; 15 nucleotides match TRBD2. Trimming at V came to 1 base and at J to 9 bases, leaving 4 bases not matched to a gene. CDR1 is SSHAT and CDR2 is FNYEAQ in the germline V gene (reference sequence). The CDR3 extends over 16 amino acids. DNA of the CDR3: TGTGCCAGCAGCTTAGGGACTAGCGGGGGGGCCGCTGAGCAGTTCTTC. This translates into CASSLGTSGGAAEQFF.

This clonotype was counted only a few times. The V and J genes are TRBV7-8 and TRBJ1-5; no definite D call. CDR1 is SGHVS, CDR2 FQNEAQ, per germline. Trimming took 1 base from V and 8 from J, leaving 12 bases between them. This CDR3 has 14 residues. The CDR3 spells CASSLGGEREPQHF. The CDR3 DNA reads TGTGCCAGCAGCTTAGGTGGGGAGCGGGAGCCCCAGCATTTT.

This clonotype showed up just a few times. The gene calls are TRBV5-5 and TRBJ2-3; TRBD1 aligns across 7 bases. CDR3 size: 14 residues. The germline gives CDR1 SGHKS, CDR2 YYEKEE (reference sequence). After removal of 4 bases from V and 5 bases from J, the junction contained 7 bases not matched to a gene. This chain's CDR3 is CASSPRGPGDTQYF. The DNA for the CDR3 is TGTGCCAGCAGCCCTAGGGGGCCGGGAGATACGCAGTATTTT.

This sequence joins TRBV7-9 and TRBJ2-7; the match to TRBD2 covers 7 bases. V shed 4 bases and J 3 bases; nucleotides not matched to a gene: 9. This CDR3 is 15 amino acids long. Germline CDR1 reads SEHNR; CDR2 reads FQNEAQ (reference sequence). The CDR3 nucleotides read TGTGCCAGCAGCTCTCTTGTGGCGGGGGACTACGAGCAGTACTTC. As protein: CASSSLVAGDYEQYF.

V usage is TRBV5-4 and J usage is TRBJ2-3; 9 bases line up with TRBD2. The CDR3 extends over 15 amino acids. The V gene end was trimmed by 5 bases and the J gene end by 4 bases; junction bases not matched to a gene: 8. Germline V gene lookup returns CDR1 SGHNT and CDR2 YYREEE (reference sequence). The CDR3 spells CASRPAGGPSDTQYF. The CDR3 nucleotides are TGTGCCAGCAGACCTGCGGGGGGGCCTTCAGATACGCAGTATTTT.

In nucleotides, the CDR3 is TGTGCCAGCTCGAATCTAGCGGGGTTTCACGAGCAGTACGTC. Its protein product is CASSNLAGFHEQYV. V is TRBV18 and J is TRBJ2-7; 9 bases agree with TRBD2. CDR1 and CDR2 (germline): KGHSH, LQKENI. This CDR3 is 14 amino acids long. V was clipped by 6 bases and J by 5 bases; unmatched bases: 8.